This TCR beta chain was retrieved from a study of control samples from healthy donors and cancer patients. V was cut by 3 bases and J by 0 bases, with 9 bases left in between. CDR3 length: 15 residues. Germline CDR1 MDHEN, CDR2 SYDVKM. Only in-frame clones appear in the TCRdb table, and some are missing; sequencing was by immunoSEQ multiplex PCR. Altogether 190,000 or so clones are present, about 93% being singletons, with the ten largest covering about 1.6%. The chain employs TRBV28 and TRBJ1-5; tentatively, D is TRBD1 (5 bases). This clonotype originated in a young man in good health. Material: blood. This CDR3 is CASSFGGSSNQPQHF. The CDR3 nucleotides read TGTGCCAGCAGTTTCGGGGGGAGTAGCAATCAGCCCCAGCATTTT.